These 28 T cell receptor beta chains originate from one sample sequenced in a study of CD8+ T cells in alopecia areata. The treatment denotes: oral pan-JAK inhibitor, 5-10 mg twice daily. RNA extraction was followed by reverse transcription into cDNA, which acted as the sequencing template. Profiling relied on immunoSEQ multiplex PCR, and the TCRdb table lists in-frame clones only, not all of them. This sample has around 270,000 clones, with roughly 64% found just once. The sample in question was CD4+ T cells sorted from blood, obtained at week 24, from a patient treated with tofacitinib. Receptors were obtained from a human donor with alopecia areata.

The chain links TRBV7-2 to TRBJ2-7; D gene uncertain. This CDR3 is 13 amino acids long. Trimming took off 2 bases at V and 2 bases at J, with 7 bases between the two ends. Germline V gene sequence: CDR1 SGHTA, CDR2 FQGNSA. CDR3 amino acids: CASSLYGTYEQYF. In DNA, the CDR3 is TGTGCCAGCAGCTTATACGGCACCTACGAGCAGTACTTC.

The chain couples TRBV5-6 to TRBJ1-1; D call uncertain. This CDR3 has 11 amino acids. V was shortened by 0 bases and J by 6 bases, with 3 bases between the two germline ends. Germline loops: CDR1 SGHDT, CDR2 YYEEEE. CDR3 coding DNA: TGTGCCAGCAGCTTGGGCCCTGAAGCTTTCTTT. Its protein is CASSLGPEAFF.

CDR3 DNA sequence: TGTGCCAGCAGTGGAATCTACGAGCAGTACTTC. It specifies CASSGIYEQYF. The V gene is TRBV2, the J gene TRBJ2-7, with D hard to call. Trimming removed 4 bases at V and 3 bases at J, with 4 bases between. CDR1 is SNHLY and CDR2 is FYNNEI in the germline V gene. The CDR3 totals 11 residues.

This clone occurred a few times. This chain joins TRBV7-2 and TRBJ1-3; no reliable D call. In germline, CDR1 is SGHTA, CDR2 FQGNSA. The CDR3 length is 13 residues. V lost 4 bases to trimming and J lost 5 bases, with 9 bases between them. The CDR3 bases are TGTGCCAGCAGCTCCCGGGGAAGAAACACCATATATTTT. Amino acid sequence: CASSSRGRNTIYF.

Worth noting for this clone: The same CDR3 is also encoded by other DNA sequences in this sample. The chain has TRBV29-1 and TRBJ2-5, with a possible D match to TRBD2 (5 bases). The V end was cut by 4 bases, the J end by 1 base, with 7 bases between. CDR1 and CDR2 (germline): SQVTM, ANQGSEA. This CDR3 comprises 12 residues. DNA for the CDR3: TGCAGCGTTGGAGGGCGCCAAGAGACCCAGTACTTC. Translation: CSVGGRQETQYF.

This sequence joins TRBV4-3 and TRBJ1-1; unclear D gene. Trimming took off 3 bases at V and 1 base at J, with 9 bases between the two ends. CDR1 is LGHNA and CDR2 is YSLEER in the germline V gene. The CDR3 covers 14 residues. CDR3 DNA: TGCGCCAGCAGCCATACCTCCCCGAACACTGAAGCTTTCTTT. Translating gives CASSHTSPNTEAFF.

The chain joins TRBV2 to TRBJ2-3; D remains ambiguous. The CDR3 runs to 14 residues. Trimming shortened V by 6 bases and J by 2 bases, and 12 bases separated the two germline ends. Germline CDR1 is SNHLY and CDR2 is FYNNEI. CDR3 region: CASRELTYTDTQYF. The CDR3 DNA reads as TGTGCCAGCAGGGAATTGACTTACACAGATACGCAGTATTTT.

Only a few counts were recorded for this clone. CDR3 residues: CASRQQGAPYNEQFF. The DNA of the CDR3 is TGTGCCAGCAGGCAGCAGGGGGCACCGTACAATGAGCAGTTCTTC. The rearrangement uses TRBV7-2 and TRBJ2-1, with TRBD1 matching over 8 bases. The CDR3 loop spans 15 amino acids. Germline CDR1 SGHTA, CDR2 FQGNSA. V lost 6 bases, J lost 4 bases, and 8 bases stayed unmatched. Full variable domain (outside the CDR3, taken from reference TRBV7-2 and TRBJ2-1): GAGVSQSPSNKVTEKGKDVELRCDPISGHTALYWYRQSLGQGLEFLIYFQGNSAPDKSGLPSDRFSAERTGGSVSTLTIQRTQQEDSAVYLCASRQQGAPYNEQFFGPGTRLTVL.

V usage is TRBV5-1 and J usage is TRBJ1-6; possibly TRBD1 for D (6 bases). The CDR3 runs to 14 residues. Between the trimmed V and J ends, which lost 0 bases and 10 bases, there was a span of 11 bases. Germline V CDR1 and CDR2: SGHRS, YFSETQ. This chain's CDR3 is CASSLDRVRSPLHF. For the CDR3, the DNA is TGCGCCAGCAGCTTGGACAGGGTGCGATCACCCCTCCACTTT.

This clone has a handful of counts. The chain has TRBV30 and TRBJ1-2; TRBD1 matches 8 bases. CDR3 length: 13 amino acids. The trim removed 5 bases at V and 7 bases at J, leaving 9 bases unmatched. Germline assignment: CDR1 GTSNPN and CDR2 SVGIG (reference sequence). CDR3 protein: CAWARDRRIGYTF. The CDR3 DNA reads TGTGCCTGGGCTCGGGACAGGAGGATTGGCTACACCTTC.

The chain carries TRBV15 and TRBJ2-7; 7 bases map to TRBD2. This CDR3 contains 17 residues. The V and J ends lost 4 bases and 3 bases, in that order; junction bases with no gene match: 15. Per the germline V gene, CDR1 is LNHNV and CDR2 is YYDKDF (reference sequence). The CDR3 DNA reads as TGTGCCACCAGCACCTTCGTAGGGGCTAGCGGAAACTACGAGCAGTACTTC. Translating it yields CATSTFVGASGNYEQYF.

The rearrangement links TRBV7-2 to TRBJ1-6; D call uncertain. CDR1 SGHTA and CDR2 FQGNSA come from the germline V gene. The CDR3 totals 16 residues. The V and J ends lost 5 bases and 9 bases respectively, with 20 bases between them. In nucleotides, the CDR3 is TGTGCCAGCAGCCCCGATAGTGGATCCCTCCGTTCACCCCTCCACTTT. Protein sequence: CASSPDSGSLRSPLHF.

The CDR3 region is CSVGKKGGLSTEAFF. The CDR3 DNA reads as TGCAGCGTTGGGAAAAAAGGGGGTCTGAGCACTGAAGCTTTCTTT. The chain uses TRBV29-1 and TRBJ1-1; perhaps TRBD1 as D (6 bases). The germline CDR1 and CDR2 sequences are SQVTM and ANQGSEA. The CDR3 contains 15 residues. V was shortened by 4 bases and J by 4 bases, with 19 bases between the two germline ends. The entire variable domain, with the rest obtained from reference TRBV29-1 and TRBJ1-1, is as follows: SAVISQKPSRDICQRGTSLTIQCQVDSQVTMMFWYRQQPGQSLTLIATANQGSEATYESGFVIDKFPISRPNLTFSTLTVSNMSPEDSSIYLCSVGKKGGLSTEAFFGQGTRLTVV.

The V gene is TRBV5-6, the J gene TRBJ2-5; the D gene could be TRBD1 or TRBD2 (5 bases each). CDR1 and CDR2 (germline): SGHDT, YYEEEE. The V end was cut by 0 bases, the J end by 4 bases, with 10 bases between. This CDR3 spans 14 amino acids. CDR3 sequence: CASSLGPGTETQYF. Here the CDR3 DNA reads TGTGCCAGCAGCTTGGGACCCGGGACAGAGACCCAGTACTTC.

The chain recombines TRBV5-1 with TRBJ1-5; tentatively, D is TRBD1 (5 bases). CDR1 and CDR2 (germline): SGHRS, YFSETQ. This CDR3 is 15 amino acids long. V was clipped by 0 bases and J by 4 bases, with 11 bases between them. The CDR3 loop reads CASSLAPGMNQPQHF. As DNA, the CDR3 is TGCGCCAGCAGCTTGGCTCCAGGGATGAATCAGCCCCAGCATTTT.

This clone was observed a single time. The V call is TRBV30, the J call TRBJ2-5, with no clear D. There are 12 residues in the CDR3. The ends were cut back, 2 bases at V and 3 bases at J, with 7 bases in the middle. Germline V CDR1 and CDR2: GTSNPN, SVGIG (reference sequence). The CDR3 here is CAWSFWEETQYF. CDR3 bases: TGTGCCTGGAGTTTTTGGGAAGAGACCCAGTACTTC.

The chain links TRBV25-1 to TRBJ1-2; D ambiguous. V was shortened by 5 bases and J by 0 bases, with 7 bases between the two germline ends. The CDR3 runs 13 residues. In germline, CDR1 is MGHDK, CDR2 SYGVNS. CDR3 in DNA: TGTGCCAGCAGTCGTGGTTCTAACTATGGCTACACCTTC. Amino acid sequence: CASSRGSNYGYTF.

This chain's CDR3 is CASYSRDNNGEAFF. CDR3 coding DNA: TGTGCCAGCTATAGTCGGGACAACAATGGGGAAGCTTTCTTT. The chain uses TRBV18 and TRBJ1-1; perhaps TRBD1 as D (6 bases). This CDR3 has 14 amino acids. The germline V gene encodes CDR1 KGHSH and CDR2 LQKENI. Trimming shortened V by 7 bases and J by 8 bases, and 20 bases separated the two germline ends.

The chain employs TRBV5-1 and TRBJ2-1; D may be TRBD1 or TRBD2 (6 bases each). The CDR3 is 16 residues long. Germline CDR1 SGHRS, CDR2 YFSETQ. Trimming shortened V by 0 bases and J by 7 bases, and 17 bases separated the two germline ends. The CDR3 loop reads CASSLAGGLRGNEQFF. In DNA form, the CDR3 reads TGCGCCAGCAGCTTGGCTGGGGGGCTGAGGGGAAATGAGCAGTTCTTC. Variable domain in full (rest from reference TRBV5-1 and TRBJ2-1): KAGVTQTPRYLIKTRGQQVTLSCSPISGHRSVSWYQQTPGQGLQFLFEYFSETQRNKGNFPGRFSGRQFSNSRSEMNVSTLELGDSALYLCASSLAGGLRGNEQFFGPGTRLTVL.

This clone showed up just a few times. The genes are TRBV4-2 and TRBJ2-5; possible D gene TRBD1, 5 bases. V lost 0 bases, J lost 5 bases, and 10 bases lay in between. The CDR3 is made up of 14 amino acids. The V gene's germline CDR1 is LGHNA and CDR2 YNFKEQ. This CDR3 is CASSQDSRVETQYF. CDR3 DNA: TGTGCCAGCAGCCAAGACTCCAGGGTTGAGACCCAGTACTTC.

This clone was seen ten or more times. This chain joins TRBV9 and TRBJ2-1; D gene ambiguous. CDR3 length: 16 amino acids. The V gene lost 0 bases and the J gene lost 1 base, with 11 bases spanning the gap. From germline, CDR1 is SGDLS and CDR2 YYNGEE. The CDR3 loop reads CASSVGDFSSYNEQFF. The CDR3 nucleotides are TGTGCCAGCAGCGTAGGGGATTTCTCTTCCTACAATGAGCAGTTCTTC.

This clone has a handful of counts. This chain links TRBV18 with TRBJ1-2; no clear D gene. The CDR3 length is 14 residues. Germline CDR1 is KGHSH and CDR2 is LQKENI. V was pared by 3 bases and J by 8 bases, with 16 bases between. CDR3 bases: TGTGCCAGCTCACCCCAAGCGGTCGGGAACGGCTACACCTTC. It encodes CASSPQAVGNGYTF.

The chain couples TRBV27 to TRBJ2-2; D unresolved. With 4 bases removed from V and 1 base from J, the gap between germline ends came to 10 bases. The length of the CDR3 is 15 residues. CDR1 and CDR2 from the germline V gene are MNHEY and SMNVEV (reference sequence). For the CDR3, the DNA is TGTGCCAGCAGTTGGAAAATCAGGAACACCGGGGAGCTGTTTTTT. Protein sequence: CASSWKIRNTGELFF.

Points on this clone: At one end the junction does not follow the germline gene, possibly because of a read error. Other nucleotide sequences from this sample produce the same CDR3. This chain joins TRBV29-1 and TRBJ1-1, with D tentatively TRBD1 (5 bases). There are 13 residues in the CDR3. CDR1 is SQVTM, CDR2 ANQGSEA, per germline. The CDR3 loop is CSVEKGQDTEAFF. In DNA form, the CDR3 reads TGCAGCGTTGAAAAGGGGCAGGACACTGAAGCTTTCTTC.

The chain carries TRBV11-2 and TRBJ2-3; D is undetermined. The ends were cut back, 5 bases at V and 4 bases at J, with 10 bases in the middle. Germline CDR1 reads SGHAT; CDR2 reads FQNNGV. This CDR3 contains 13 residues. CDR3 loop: CASSPDSADTQYF. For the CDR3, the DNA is TGTGCCAGCAGCCCTGACTCGGCAGATACGCAGTATTTT.

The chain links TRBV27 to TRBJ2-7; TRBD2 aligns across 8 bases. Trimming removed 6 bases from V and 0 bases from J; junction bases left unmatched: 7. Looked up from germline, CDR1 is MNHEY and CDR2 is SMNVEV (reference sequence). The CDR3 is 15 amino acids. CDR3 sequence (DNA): TGTGCCAGCAGCTCCGTTGGGACTAGCTCCTACGAGCAGTACTTC. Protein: CASSSVGTSSYEQYF.

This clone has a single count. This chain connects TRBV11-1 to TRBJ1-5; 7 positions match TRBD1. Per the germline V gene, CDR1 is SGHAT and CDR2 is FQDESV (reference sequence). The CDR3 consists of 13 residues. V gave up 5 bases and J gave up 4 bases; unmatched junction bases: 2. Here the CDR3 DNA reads TGTGCCAGCAGCGGGACAGATAATCAGCCCCAGCATTTT. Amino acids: CASSGTDNQPQHF.

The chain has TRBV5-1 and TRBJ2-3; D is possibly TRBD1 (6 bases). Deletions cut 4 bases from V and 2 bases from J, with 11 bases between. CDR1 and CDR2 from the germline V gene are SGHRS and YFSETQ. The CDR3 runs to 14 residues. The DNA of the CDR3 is TGCGCCAGCAGCCTAAGGGACATCACAGATACGCAGTATTTT. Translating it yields CASSLRDITDTQYF.